These T cell receptor beta chains were read from a single sample in a study of control samples from healthy donors and cancer patients. Clones were sequenced by immunoSEQ multiplex PCR, and TCRdb holds only the in-frame ones, with some missing. The sample lists around 100,000 clones; approximately 84% were seen once. Sequencing was performed on blood. The origin of the receptors is a woman aged 45-65 years in good health. The CDR3 runs from the conserved cysteine through the conserved F or W. D genes are given only for firm matches. Size values are once, few and many counts, or a class for expanded clones, and some rows have none.

V gene: TRBV30
D gene: -
CDR3 length: 12
J gene: TRBJ2-1
clone size: -
CDR3 DNA: TGTGCCTGGAGCAGACAGCACAATGAGCAGTTCTTC
CDR3 protein: CAWSRQHNEQFF

V gene: TRBV5-4
D gene: TRBD2
CDR3 length: 14
J gene: TRBJ2-5
clone size: -
CDR3 DNA: TGTGCCAGCAGCTCGGGACTAGCCGAAGAGACCCAGTACTTC
CDR3 protein: CASSSGLAEETQYF

V gene: TRBV10-1
D gene: -
CDR3 length: 13
J gene: TRBJ1-1
clone size: -
CDR3 DNA: TGCGCCAGCAGTGCTTCCCTAGGGGCTGAAGCTTTCTTT
CDR3 protein: CASSASLGAEAFF

V gene: TRBV4-1
D gene: -
CDR3 length: 13
J gene: TRBJ2-7
clone size: -
CDR3 DNA: TGCGCCAGCAGCCCCCCCCTAGGGGTGAAGCAGTACTTC
CDR3 protein: CASSPPLGVKQYF

V gene: TRBV7-3
D gene: -
CDR3 length: 14
J gene: TRBJ1-2
clone size: -
CDR3 DNA: TGTGCCAGCAGCTCCCCGACAGTTTCGAGGGGCTACACCTTC
CDR3 protein: CASSSPTVSRGYTF

V gene: TRBV7-7
D gene: -
CDR3 length: 15
J gene: TRBJ2-3
clone size: -
CDR3 DNA: TGTGCCAGCAGCTTAGGGTCCCTTTCCACAGATACGCAGTATTTT
CDR3 protein: CASSLGSLSTDTQYF

V gene: TRBV5-8
D gene: -
CDR3 length: 13
J gene: TRBJ1-3
clone size: -
CDR3 DNA: TGTGCCAGCAGTTACAGGGCGGGACACACCATATATTTT
CDR3 protein: CASSYRAGHTIYF

V gene: TRBV9
D gene: -
CDR3 length: 15
J gene: TRBJ2-1
clone size: medium-sized
CDR3 DNA: TGTGCCAGCAGCGGGGAGGACAAGGGAGGCGATGAGCAGTTCTTC
CDR3 protein: CASSGEDKGGDEQFF

V gene: TRBV27
D gene: -
CDR3 length: 11
J gene: TRBJ1-1
clone size: -
CDR3 DNA: TGTGCCAATTTCCTGGGGGCTGAAGCTTTCTTT
CDR3 protein: CANFLGAEAFF

V gene: TRBV6-2/TRBV6-3
D gene: TRBD1
CDR3 length: 15
J gene: TRBJ2-2
clone size: -
CDR3 DNA: TGTGCCAGCAGCCGGGGACAGGTCAGCACCGGGGAGCTGTTTTTT
CDR3 protein: CASSRGQVSTGELFF

V gene: TRBV5-1
D gene: -
CDR3 length: 17
J gene: TRBJ2-6
clone size: -
CDR3 DNA: TGCGCCAGCAGCTTTGGTCTCGTCCTCTCTGGGGCCAACGTCCTGACTTTC
CDR3 protein: CASSFGLVLSGANVLTF

V gene: TRBV3-1/TRBV3-2
D gene: TRBD2
CDR3 length: 14
J gene: TRBJ2-5
clone size: -
CDR3 DNA: TGTGCCAGCAGCCACACTAGCGGGGACGGAGCCCAGTACTTC
CDR3 protein: CASSHTSGDGAQYF

V gene: TRBV2
D gene: -
CDR3 length: 18
J gene: TRBJ2-1
clone size: -
CDR3 DNA: TGTGCCAGCAGTGTGGGTGTCTTGCGGGTATATTCCTACAATGAGCAGTTCTTC
CDR3 protein: CASSVGVLRVYSYNEQFF

V gene: TRBV19
D gene: -
CDR3 length: 14
J gene: TRBJ1-6
clone size: -
CDR3 DNA: TGTGCCAGTAGTTCAGACAGGTCTAGGTCACCCCTCCACTTT
CDR3 protein: CASSSDRSRSPLHF

V gene: TRBV29-1
D gene: -
CDR3 length: 11
J gene: TRBJ1-3
clone size: -
CDR3 DNA: TGCAGCACGCGATCAGGAAACACCATATATTTT
CDR3 protein: CSTRSGNTIYF

V gene: TRBV18
D gene: -
CDR3 length: 15
J gene: TRBJ2-7
clone size: -
CDR3 DNA: TGTGCCAGTGGTTTTGGGGGAAATAAGGGCGACGAGCAGTACTTC
CDR3 protein: CASGFGGNKGDEQYF

V gene: TRBV30
D gene: -
CDR3 length: 12
J gene: TRBJ1-2
clone size: -
CDR3 DNA: TGTGCCCGGGGGGAGGGAATTTATGGCTACACCTTC
CDR3 protein: CARGEGIYGYTF

V gene: TRBV7-3
D gene: -
CDR3 length: 20
J gene: TRBJ2-7
clone size: -
CDR3 DNA: TGTGCCAGCAGCTCCTCACGGTGTATCCATGTTGACAGAGCATTCAACGAGCAGTACTTC
CDR3 protein: CASSSSRCIHVDRAFNEQYF

V gene: TRBV19
D gene: -
CDR3 length: 16
J gene: TRBJ2-5
clone size: -
CDR3 DNA: TGTGCCAGTCGTAGTATAACGGCCGGTGGTGGAGAGACCCAGTACTTC
CDR3 protein: CASRSITAGGGETQYF

V gene: TRBV6-2/TRBV6-3
D gene: -
CDR3 length: 16
J gene: TRBJ2-3
clone size: -
CDR3 DNA: TGTGCCAGCAGTCGACAGCCCCGGTCTAGCACAGATACGCAGTATTTT
CDR3 protein: CASSRQPRSSTDTQYF

V gene: TRBV6-2/TRBV6-3
D gene: TRBD1
CDR3 length: 14
J gene: TRBJ1-2
clone size: few
CDR3 DNA: TGTGCCAGCAGTTATTCCGAGGGGGCGCGTGGCTACACCTTC
CDR3 protein: CASSYSEGARGYTF

V gene: TRBV19
D gene: -
CDR3 length: 11
J gene: TRBJ2-3
clone size: -
CDR3 DNA: TGTGCCAGTAGTATGGTGGGGCCCCAGTATTTT
CDR3 protein: CASSMVGPQYF

V gene: TRBV10-3
D gene: -
CDR3 length: 12
J gene: TRBJ1-1
clone size: -
CDR3 DNA: TGTGCCATCGGTGATGGGAACACTGAAGCTTTCTTT
CDR3 protein: CAIGDGNTEAFF

V gene: TRBV18
D gene: -
CDR3 length: 15
J gene: TRBJ1-4
clone size: -
CDR3 DNA: TGTGCCAGCTCCCCCAGGGATGCAACTAATGAAAAACTGTTTTTT
CDR3 protein: CASSPRDATNEKLFF

V gene: TRBV27
D gene: TRBD1
CDR3 length: 15
J gene: TRBJ1-1
clone size: -
CDR3 DNA: TGTGCCAGCAGTTATGGGACAGGGGGGAACACTGAAGCTTTCTTT
CDR3 protein: CASSYGTGGNTEAFF

V gene: TRBV5-1
D gene: TRBD2
CDR3 length: 17
J gene: TRBJ2-4
clone size: -
CDR3 DNA: TGCGCCAGCAGCTTCACTAGCGGGAGTCTAGCCAAAAACATTCAGTACTTC
CDR3 protein: CASSFTSGSLAKNIQYF

V gene: TRBV30
D gene: TRBD2
CDR3 length: 15
J gene: TRBJ2-1
clone size: -
CDR3 DNA: TGTGCCTGGAGTGGGGCTAGCGGGAGAGTTTATGAGCAGTTCTTC
CDR3 protein: CAWSGASGRVYEQFF

V gene: TRBV30
D gene: -
CDR3 length: 13
J gene: TRBJ1-6
clone size: -
CDR3 DNA: TGTGCCTGGAGTGGACAGACGAATTCACCCCTCCACTTT
CDR3 protein: CAWSGQTNSPLHF

V gene: TRBV9
D gene: TRBD2
CDR3 length: 17
J gene: TRBJ2-2
clone size: -
CDR3 DNA: TGTGCCAGCAGCGTAACTAGCGGGGGGCCATACACCGGGGAGCTGTTTTTT
CDR3 protein: CASSVTSGGPYTGELFF

V gene: TRBV7-2
D gene: -
CDR3 length: 15
J gene: TRBJ1-1
clone size: once
CDR3 DNA: TGTGCCAGCAGCTTAGCTGGCAGCCCGAACACTGAAGCTTTCTTT
CDR3 protein: CASSLAGSPNTEAFF

V gene: TRBV4-1
D gene: TRBD2
CDR3 length: 13
J gene: TRBJ2-5
clone size: -
CDR3 DNA: TGCGCCAGCAGCCCGGGGGGGCAAGAGACCCAGTACTTC
CDR3 protein: CASSPGGQETQYF

V gene: TRBV29-1
D gene: TRBD1
CDR3 length: 14
J gene: TRBJ1-2
clone size: -
CDR3 DNA: TGCAGCGTTGGTCACTTGGACAGGGGGAAAGGCTACACCTTC
CDR3 protein: CSVGHLDRGKGYTF

V gene: TRBV6-2/TRBV6-3
D gene: -
CDR3 length: 16
J gene: TRBJ2-3
clone size: -
CDR3 DNA: TGTGCCAGCAGCCTCGTCTGGGTTCAGCGCACAGATACGCAGTATTTT
CDR3 protein: CASSLVWVQRTDTQYF

V gene: TRBV6-5
D gene: -
CDR3 length: 16
J gene: TRBJ1-6
clone size: -
CDR3 DNA: TGTGCCAGCAGTTACTCCGTTTGGGAGCGAGATTCACCCCTCCACTTT
CDR3 protein: CASSYSVWERDSPLHF

V gene: TRBV5-3
D gene: TRBD1
CDR3 length: 15
J gene: TRBJ1-5
clone size: -
CDR3 DNA: TGTGCCAGAAGCTTCCGGGACAGGGGGCTCCAGCCCCAGCATTTT
CDR3 protein: CARSFRDRGLQPQHF

V gene: TRBV7-3
D gene: -
CDR3 length: 13
J gene: TRBJ2-3
clone size: -
CDR3 DNA: TGTGCCAGCAGCCCGGACTGGGGAGATACGCAGTATTTT
CDR3 protein: CASSPDWGDTQYF

V gene: TRBV5-4
D gene: -
CDR3 length: 14
J gene: TRBJ2-7
clone size: -
CDR3 DNA: TGTGCCAGCAGCCCAGGGGGGATCTCCTACGAGCAGTACTTC
CDR3 protein: CASSPGGISYEQYF

V gene: TRBV5-4
D gene: -
CDR3 length: 15
J gene: TRBJ2-1
clone size: -
CDR3 DNA: TGTGCCAGCAGCTTGGTGGGCGGGGTATACAATGAGCAGTTCTTC
CDR3 protein: CASSLVGGVYNEQFF

V gene: TRBV11-1
D gene: -
CDR3 length: 16
J gene: TRBJ1-3
clone size: -
CDR3 DNA: TGTGCCAGCAGCTTTCCTCAGGGACCTTCTGGAAACACCATATATTTT
CDR3 protein: CASSFPQGPSGNTIYF

V gene: TRBV24-1
D gene: -
CDR3 length: 14
J gene: TRBJ1-2
clone size: -
CDR3 DNA: TGTGCCACCAGTGAACCAAACAGGGCTCGGGGCTACACCTTC
CDR3 protein: CATSEPNRARGYTF

V gene: TRBV19
D gene: TRBD2
CDR3 length: 14
J gene: TRBJ2-7
clone size: -
CDR3 DNA: TGTGCCACCTCCCAGCGGGGGGCCTCCTACGAGCAGTACTTC
CDR3 protein: CATSQRGASYEQYF

V gene: TRBV19
D gene: -
CDR3 length: 13
J gene: TRBJ2-3
clone size: -
CDR3 DNA: TGTGCCAGTCAGGGGTGGGAGGTAGATACGCAGTATTTT
CDR3 protein: CASQGWEVDTQYF

V gene: TRBV9
D gene: -
CDR3 length: 15
J gene: TRBJ2-7
clone size: -
CDR3 DNA: TGTGCCAGCAGCCCCTCCGGAATTTACTCCTACGAGCAGTACTTC
CDR3 protein: CASSPSGIYSYEQYF

V gene: TRBV4-3
D gene: TRBD1
CDR3 length: 18
J gene: TRBJ2-6
clone size: -
CDR3 DNA: TGCGCCAGCAGCCAGGGACAGCCTGCAAGTTCTGGGGCCAACGTCCTGACTTTC
CDR3 protein: CASSQGQPASSGANVLTF